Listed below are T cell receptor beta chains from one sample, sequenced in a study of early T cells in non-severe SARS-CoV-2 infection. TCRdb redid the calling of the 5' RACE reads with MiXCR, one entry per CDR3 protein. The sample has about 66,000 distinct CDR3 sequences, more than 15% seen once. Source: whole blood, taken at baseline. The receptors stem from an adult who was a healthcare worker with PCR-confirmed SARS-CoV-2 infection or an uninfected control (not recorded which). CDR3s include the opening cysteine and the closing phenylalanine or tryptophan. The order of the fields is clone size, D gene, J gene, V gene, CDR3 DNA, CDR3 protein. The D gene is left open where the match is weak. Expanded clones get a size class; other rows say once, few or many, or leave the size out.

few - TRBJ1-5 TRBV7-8 TGTGCCAGCAGCCACAGTGGGCAGGATCAGCCCCAGCATTTT CASSHSGQDQPQHF
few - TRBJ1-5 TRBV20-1 TGCAGTGCTAACAGGAACCGGATCAATCAGCCCCAGCATTTT CSANRNRINQPQHF
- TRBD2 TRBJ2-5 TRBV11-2 TGTGCCAGCAAGCTTAGCGGGAGAAGAGAGACCCAGTACTTC CASKLSGRRETQYF
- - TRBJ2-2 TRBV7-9 TGTGCCAGCAGCTTAGTAGACACCGGGGAGCTGTTTTTT CASSLVDTGELFF
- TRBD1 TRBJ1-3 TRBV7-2 TGTGCCAGCAGACGCCGGGACAGCGCTTCTGGAAACACCATATATTTT CASRRRDSASGNTIYF
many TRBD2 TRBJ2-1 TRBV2 TGTGCCAGCAGTGAAAGTCTAGCGGGATTCAATGAGCAGTTCTTC CASSESLAGFNEQFF
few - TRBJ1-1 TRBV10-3 TGTGCCATCAGTGAGTCGGGCCACCAAGGGACTGAAGCTTTCTTT CAISESGHQGTEAFF
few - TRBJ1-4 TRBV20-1 TGCAGTGGCCGCGAGACGGGCCGTGAAAAACTGTTTTTT CSGRETGREKLFF
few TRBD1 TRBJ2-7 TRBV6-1 TGTGCCAGCAGTGAACGGGACAGCCTAACCTACGAGCAGTACTTC CASSERDSLTYEQYF
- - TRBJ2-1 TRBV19 TGTGCCAGTAGTACCGGGAGAAAACTCGGTGAGCAGTTCTTC CASSTGRKLGEQFF
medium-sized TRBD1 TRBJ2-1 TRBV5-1 TGCGCCAGCAGCTTGGCTTGGGACAGGCGTAACAATGAGCAGTTCTTC CASSLAWDRRNNEQFF
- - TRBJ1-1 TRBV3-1 TGTGCCAGCAGCCCTAGCGCTCATTCGCCCCGGGGGGCTTTCTTT CASSPSAHSPRGAFF
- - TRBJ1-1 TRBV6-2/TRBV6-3 TGTGCCAGCAGTTACCAGTGGCAGAACACTGAAGCTTTCTTT CASSYQWQNTEAFF
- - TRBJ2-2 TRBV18 TGTGCCAGCTCACCGTCGGGCGAAGGGGCCGGGGAGCTGTTTTTT CASSPSGEGAGELFF
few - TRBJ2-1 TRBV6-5 TGTGCCAGCAGTCCGTCGGGACTCGGGTCCTACAATGAGCAGTTCTTC CASSPSGLGSYNEQFF
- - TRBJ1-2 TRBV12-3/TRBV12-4 TGTGCCAGCAGTTTTGAAACTAACTATGGCTACACCTTC CASSFETNYGYTF
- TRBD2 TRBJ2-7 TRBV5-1 TGCGCCAGCAGCGGGGGGGCCTACGAGCAGTACTTC CASSGGAYEQYF
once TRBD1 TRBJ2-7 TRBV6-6 TGTGCCAGCAGTTACGGGGACAGGGGTCCCTACGAGCAGTACTTC CASSYGDRGPYEQYF
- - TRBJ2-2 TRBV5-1 TGCGCCAGCACCATGGAGGGACGGACCGGGGAGCTGTTTTTT CASTMEGRTGELFF
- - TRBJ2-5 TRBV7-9 TGTGCCAGCAGCTTGGGGGACACCCAAGAGACCCAGTACTTC CASSLGDTQETQYF
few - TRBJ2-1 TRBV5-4 TGTGCCAGCAGCTTGGGGAGAAGTGAGCAGTTCTTC CASSLGRSEQFF
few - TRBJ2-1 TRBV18 TGTGCCAGCTCACCACCTTCTGAGCGGAACAATGAGCAGTTCTTC CASSPPSERNNEQFF